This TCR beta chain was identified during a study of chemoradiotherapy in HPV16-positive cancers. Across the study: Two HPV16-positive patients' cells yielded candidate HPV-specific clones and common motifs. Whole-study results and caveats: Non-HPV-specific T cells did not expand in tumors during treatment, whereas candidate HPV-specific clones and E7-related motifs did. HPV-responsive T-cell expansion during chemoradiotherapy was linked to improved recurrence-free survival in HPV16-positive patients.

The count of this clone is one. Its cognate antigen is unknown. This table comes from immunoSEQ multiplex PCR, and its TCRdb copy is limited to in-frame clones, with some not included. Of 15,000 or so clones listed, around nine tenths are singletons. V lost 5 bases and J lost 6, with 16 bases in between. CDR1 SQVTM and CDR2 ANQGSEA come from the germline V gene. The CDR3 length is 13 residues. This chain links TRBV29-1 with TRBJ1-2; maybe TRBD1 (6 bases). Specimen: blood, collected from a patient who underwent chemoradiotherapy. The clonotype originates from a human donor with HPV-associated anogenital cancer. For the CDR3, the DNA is TGCAGCGTTAGCAGGGGAGGGGAACATGGCTACACCTTC. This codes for CSVSRGGEHGYTF.